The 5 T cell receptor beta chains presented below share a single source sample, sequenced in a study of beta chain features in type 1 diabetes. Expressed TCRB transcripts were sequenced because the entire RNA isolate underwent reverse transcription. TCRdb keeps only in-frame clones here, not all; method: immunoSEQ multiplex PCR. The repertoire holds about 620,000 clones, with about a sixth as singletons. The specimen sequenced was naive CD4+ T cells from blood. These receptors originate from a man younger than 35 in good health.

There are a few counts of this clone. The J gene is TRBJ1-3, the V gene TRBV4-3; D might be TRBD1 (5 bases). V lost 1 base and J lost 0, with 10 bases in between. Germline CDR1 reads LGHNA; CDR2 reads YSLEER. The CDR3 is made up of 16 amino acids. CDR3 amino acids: CASSQAGTLSGNTIYF. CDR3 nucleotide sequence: TGCGCCAGCAGCCAAGCAGGGACCCTCTCTGGAAACACCATATATTTT.

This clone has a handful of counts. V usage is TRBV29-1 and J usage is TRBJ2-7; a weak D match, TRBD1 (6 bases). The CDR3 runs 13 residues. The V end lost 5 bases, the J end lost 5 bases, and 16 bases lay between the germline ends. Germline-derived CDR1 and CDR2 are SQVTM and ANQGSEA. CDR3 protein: CSVRRGSRDEQYF. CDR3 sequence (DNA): TGCAGCGTTAGAAGGGGGTCTCGGGACGAGCAGTACTTC.

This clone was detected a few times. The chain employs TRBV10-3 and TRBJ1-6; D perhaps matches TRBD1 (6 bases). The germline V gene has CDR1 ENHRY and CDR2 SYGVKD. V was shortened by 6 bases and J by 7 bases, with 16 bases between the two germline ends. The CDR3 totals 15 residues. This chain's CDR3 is CAISQTGISNSPLHF. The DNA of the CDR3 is TGTGCCATCAGCCAAACAGGGATAAGCAATTCACCCCTCCACTTT.

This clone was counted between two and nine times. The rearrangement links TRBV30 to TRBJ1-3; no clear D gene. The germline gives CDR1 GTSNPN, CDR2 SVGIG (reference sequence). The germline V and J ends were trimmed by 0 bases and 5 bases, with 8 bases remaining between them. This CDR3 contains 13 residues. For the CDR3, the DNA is TGTGCCTGGAGTGTACTTTATAGAAACACCATATATTTT. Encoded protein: CAWSVLYRNTIYF.

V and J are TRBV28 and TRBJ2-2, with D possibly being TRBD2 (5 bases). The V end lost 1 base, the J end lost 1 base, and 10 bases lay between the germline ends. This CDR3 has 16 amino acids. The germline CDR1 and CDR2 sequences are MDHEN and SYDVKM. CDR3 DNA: TGTGCCAGCAGTTTATTTGGGAGTGTGAACACCGGGGAGCTGTTTTTT. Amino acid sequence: CASSLFGSVNTGELFF.